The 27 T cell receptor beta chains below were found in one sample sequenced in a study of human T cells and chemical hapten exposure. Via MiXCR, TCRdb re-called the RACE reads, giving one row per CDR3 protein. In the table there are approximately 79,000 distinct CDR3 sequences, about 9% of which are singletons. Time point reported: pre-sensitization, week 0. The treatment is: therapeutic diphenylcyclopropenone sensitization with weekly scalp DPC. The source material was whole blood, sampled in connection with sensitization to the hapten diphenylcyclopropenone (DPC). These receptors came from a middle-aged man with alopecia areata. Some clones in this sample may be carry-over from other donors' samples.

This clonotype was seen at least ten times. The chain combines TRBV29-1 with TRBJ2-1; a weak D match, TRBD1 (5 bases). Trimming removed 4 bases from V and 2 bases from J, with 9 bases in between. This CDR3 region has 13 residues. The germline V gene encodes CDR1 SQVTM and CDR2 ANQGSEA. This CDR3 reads CSVVGRAYNEQFF. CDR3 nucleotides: TGCAGCGTTGTTGGCAGGGCCTACAATGAGCAGTTCTTC.

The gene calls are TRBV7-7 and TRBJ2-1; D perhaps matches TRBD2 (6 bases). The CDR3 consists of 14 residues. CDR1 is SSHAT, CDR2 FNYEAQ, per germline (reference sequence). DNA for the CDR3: TGTGCAGTCGGAGGCGGGACGATCTACAATGAGCAGTTCTTC. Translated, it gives CAVGGGTIYNEQFF.

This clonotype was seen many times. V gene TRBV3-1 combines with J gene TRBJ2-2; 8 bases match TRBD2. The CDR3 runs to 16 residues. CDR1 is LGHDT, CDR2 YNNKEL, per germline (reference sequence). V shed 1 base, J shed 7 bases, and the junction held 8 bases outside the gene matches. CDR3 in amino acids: CASSQVTGGPIGELFF. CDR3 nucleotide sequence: TGTGCCAGCAGCCAAGTAACGGGAGGGCCAATCGGGGAGCTGTTTTTT.

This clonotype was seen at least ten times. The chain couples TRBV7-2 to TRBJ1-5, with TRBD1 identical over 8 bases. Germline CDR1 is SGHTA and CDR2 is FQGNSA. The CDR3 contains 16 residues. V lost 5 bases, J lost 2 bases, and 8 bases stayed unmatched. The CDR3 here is CASSTRQGSGNQPQHF. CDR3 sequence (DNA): TGTGCCAGCAGCACCCGACAGGGGTCAGGCAATCAGCCCCAGCATTTT.

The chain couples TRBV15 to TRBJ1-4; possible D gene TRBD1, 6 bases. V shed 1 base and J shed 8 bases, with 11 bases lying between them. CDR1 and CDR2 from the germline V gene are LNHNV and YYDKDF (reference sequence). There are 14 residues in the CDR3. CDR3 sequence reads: CATSRAAGTEKLFF. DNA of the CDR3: TGTGCCACCAGCAGAGCCGCCGGGACAGAAAAACTGTTTTTT.

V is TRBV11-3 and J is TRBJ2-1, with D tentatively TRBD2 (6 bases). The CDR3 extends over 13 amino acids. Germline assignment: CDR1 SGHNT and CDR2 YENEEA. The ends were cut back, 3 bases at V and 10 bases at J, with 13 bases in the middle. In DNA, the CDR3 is TGTGCCAGCAGCTTGGCGGGGCCACGGGAGCAGTTCTTC. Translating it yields CASSLAGPREQFF. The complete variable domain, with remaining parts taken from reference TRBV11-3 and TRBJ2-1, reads EAGVVQSPRYKIIEKKQPVAFWCNPISGHNTLYWYLQNLGQGPELLIRYENEEAVDDSQLPKDRFSAERLKGVDSTLKIQPAELGDSAVYLCASSLAGPREQFFGPGTRLTVL.

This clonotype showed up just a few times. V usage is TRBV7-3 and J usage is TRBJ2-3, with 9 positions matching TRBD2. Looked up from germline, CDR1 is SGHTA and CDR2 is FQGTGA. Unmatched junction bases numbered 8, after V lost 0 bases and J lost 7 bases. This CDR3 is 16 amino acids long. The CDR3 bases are TGTGCCAGCAGCTTAACCAATTTAGCGGGAGCGAATACGCAGTATTTT. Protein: CASSLTNLAGANTQYF.

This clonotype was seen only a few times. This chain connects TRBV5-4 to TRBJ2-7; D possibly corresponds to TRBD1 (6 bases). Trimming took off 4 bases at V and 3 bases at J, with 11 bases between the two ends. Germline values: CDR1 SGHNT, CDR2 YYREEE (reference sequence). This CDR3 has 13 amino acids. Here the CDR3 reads CASSNRVGYEQYF. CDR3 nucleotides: TGTGCCAGCAGCAACAGGGTCGGCTACGAGCAGTACTTC.

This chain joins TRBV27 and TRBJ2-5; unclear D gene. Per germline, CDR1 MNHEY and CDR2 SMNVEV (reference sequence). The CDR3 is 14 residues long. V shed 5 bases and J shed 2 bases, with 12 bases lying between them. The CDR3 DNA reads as TGTGCCAGCAGTCCTTTGGTGACTCAAGAGACCCAGTACTTC. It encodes CASSPLVTQETQYF.

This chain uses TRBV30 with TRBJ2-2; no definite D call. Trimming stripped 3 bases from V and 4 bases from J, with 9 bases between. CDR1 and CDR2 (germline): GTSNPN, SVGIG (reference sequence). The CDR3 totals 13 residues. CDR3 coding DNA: TGTGCCTGGAGCCTCGCTCGCACCGGGGAGCTGTTTTTT. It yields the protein CAWSLARTGELFF.

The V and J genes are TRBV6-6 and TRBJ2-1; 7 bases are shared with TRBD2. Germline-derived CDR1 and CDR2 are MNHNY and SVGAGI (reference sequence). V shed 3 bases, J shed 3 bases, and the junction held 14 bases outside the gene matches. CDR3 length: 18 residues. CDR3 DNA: TGTGCCAGCAGTTATCTCTGGCGGGAGAGAAAACTCTACAATGAGCAGTTCTTC. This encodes CASSYLWRERKLYNEQFF.

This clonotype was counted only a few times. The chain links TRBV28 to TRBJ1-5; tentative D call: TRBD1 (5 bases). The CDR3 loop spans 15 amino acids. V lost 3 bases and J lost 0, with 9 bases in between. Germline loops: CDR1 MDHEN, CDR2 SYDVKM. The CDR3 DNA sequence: TGTGCCAGCAGTTTCGGGACGGCTAGCAATCAGCCCCAGCATTTT. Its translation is CASSFGTASNQPQHF.

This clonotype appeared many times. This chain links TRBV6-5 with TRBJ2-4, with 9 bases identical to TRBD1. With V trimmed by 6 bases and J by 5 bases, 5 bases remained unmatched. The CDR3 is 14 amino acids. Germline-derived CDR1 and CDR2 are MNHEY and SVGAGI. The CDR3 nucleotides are TGTGCCAGCAGCGGACAGGGGAGTCAAAACATTCAGTACTTC. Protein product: CASSGQGSQNIQYF.

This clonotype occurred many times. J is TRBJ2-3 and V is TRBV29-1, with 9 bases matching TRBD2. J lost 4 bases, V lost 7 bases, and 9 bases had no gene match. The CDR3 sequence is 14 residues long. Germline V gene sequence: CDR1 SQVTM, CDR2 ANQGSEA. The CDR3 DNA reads TGCAGCGCCCGAGTAGCGGGAGCCCCAGATACGCAGTATTTT. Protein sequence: CSARVAGAPDTQYF.

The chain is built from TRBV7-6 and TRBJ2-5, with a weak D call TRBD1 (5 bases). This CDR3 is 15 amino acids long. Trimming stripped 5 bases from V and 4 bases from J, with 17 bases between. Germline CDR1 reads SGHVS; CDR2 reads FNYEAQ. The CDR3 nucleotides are TGTGCCAGCAGCACGCGGACAAATCCAACAGAGACCCAGTACTTC. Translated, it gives CASSTRTNPTETQYF. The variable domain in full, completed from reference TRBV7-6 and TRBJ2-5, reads GAGVSQSPRYKVTKRGQDVALRCDPISGHVSLYWYRQALGQGPEFLTYFNYEAQQDKSGLPNDRFSAERPEGSISTLTIQRTEQRDSAMYRCASSTRTNPTETQYFGPGTRLLVL.

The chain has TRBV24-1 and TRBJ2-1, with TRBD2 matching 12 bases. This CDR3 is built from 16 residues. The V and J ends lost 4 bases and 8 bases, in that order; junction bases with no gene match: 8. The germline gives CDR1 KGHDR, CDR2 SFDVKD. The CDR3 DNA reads TGTGCCACCAGTGACTCCCGACTAGCGGGAGCGGATGAGCAGTTCTTC. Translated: CATSDSRLAGADEQFF.

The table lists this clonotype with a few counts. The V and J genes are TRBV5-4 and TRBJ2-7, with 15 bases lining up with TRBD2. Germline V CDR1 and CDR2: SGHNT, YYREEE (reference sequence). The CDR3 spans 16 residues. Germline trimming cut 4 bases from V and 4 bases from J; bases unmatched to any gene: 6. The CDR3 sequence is CASSRGTSGRLYEQYV. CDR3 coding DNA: TGTGCCAGCAGCCGCGGGACTAGCGGGAGGTTATACGAGCAGTACGTC.

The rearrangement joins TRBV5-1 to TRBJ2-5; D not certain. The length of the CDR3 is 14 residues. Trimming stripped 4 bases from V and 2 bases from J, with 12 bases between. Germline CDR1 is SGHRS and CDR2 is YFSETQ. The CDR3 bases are TGCGCCAGCAGCCCGAGGCGGCAGCAAGAGACCCAGTACTTC. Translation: CASSPRRQQETQYF.

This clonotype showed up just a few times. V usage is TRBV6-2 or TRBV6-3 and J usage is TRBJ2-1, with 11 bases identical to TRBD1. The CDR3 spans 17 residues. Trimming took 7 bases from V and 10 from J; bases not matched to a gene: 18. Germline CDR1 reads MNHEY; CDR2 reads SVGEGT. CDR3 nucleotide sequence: TGTGCCAGCACTTCTCACAGTTCCCGGGACAGGGGGTCGGAGCAGTTCTTC. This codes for CASTSHSSRDRGSEQFF.

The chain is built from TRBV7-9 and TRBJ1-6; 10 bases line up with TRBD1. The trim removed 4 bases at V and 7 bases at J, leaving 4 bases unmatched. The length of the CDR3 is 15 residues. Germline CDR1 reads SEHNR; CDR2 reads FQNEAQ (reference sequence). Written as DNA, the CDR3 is TGTGCCAGCAGCTCGACGGGACAGGGGAATTCACCCCTCCACTTT. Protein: CASSSTGQGNSPLHF.

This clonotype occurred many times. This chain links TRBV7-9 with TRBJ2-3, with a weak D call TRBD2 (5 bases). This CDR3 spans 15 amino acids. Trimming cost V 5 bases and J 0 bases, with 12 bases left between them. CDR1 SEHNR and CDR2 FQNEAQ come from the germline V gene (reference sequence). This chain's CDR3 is CASSPAGSSTDTQYF. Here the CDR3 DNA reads TGTGCCAGCAGCCCCGCGGGCTCCAGCACAGATACGCAGTATTTT.

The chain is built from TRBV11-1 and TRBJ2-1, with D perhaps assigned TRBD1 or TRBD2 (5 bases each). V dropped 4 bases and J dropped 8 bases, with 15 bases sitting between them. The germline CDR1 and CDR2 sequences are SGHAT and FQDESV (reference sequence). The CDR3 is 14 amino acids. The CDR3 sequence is CASSSTVLGDEQFF. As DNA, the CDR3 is TGTGCCAGCAGCTCGACAGTTTTGGGGGATGAGCAGTTCTTC. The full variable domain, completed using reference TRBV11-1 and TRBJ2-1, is EAEVAQSPRYKITEKSQAVAFWCDPISGHATLYWYRQILGQGPELLVQFQDESVVDDSQLPKDRFSAERLKGVDSTLKIQPAELGDSAMYLCASSSTVLGDEQFFGPGTRLTVL.

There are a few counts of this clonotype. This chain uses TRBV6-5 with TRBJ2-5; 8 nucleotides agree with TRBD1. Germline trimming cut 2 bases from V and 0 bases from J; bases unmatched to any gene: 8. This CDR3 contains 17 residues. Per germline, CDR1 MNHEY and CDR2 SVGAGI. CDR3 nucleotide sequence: TGTGCCAGCAGTTACGCGAACAGGGGGGTGGACCAAGAGACCCAGTACTTC. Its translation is CASSYANRGVDQETQYF.

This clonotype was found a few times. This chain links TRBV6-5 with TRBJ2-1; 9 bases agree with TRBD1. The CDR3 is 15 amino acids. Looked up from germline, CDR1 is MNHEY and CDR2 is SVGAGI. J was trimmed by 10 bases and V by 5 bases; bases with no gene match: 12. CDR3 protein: CASSTRPGQGLEQFF. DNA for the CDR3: TGTGCCAGCAGTACCAGACCGGGACAGGGACTCGAGCAGTTCTTC.

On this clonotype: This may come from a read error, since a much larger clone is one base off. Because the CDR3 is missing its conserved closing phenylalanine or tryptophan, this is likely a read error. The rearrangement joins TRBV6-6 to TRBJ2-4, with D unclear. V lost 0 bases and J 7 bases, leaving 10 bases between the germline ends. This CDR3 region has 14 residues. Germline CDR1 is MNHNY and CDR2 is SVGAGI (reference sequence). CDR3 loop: CASSYSLGGNIQYL. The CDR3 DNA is TGTGCCAGCAGTTACTCCCTTGGCGGCAACATTCAGTACTTA.

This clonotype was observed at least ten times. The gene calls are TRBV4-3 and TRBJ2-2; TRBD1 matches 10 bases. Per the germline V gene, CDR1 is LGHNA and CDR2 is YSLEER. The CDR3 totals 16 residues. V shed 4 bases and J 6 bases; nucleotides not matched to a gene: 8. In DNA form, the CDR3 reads TGCGCCAGCAGCCCTCGGACAGGGGGGGCCCCCGGGGAGCTGTTTTTT. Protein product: CASSPRTGGAPGELFF.

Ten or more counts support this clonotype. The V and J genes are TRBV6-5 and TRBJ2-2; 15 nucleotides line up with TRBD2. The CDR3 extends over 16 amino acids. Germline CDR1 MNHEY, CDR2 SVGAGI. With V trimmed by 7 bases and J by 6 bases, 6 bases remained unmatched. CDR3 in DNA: TGTGCCAGCATACAAGGGACTAGCGGGAGGCCCGGGGAGCTGTTTTTT. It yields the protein CASIQGTSGRPGELFF.